The 17 T cell receptor beta chains listed next were all sequenced from one sample in a study of shared clonotypes between healthy human individuals. Profiling relied on immunoSEQ multiplex PCR, and the TCRdb table lists in-frame clones only, not all of them. The table records around 1.4 million clones, 98% of them present only once. The material sequenced was naive CD4+ T cells sorted from blood. Documented subset: CD45RA+ positively selected. The receptor source for this set is a man aged 30 to 39 in good health.

J is TRBJ1-4 and V is TRBV5-8; D is uncertain. Trimming took off 4 bases at V and 0 bases at J, with 16 bases between the two ends. CDR3 length equals 17 residues. Germline V gene lookup returns CDR1 SGHTS and CDR2 YDEGEE. Here the CDR3 reads CASSVGLSFSTNEKLFF. The CDR3 DNA reads TGTGCCAGCAGCGTTGGATTGTCTTTCTCAACTAATGAAAAACTGTTTTTT.

The chain combines TRBV28 with TRBJ2-7; no firm D call. V was pared by 6 bases and J by 4 bases, with 22 bases between. The CDR3 is made up of 16 amino acids. Germline V gene sequence: CDR1 MDHEN, CDR2 SYDVKM. CDR3 sequence (DNA): TGTGCCAGCAGAAGTGGCCGTTCCCTCAACAGATACGAGCAGTACTTC. It specifies CASRSGRSLNRYEQYF.

Comments on this clone: In the same sample, other DNA sequences code for this CDR3. V usage is TRBV5-1 and J usage is TRBJ2-7, with D possibly TRBD2 on 5 matching bases. The CDR3 consists of 13 residues. Trimming stripped 0 bases from V and 2 bases from J, with 6 bases between. Germline-derived CDR1 and CDR2 are SGHRS and YFSETQ. The CDR3 sequence: CASSLAGTYEQYF. The CDR3 DNA reads TGCGCCAGCAGCTTGGCCGGGACCTACGAGCAGTACTTC.

The V call is TRBV6-5, the J call TRBJ1-5; TRBD1 is a possible D gene (6 bases). V lost 2 bases, J lost 0 bases, and 11 bases lay in between. Germline V lookup: CDR1 MNHEY, CDR2 SVGAGI. The CDR3 has 16 residues. The CDR3 sequence is CASSYGGQTSNQPQHF. CDR3 DNA sequence: TGTGCCAGCAGTTACGGGGGACAAACTAGCAATCAGCCCCAGCATTTT.

This chain connects TRBV18 to TRBJ1-5; tentatively, D is TRBD1 (5 bases). The CDR3 runs 17 residues. Deletions cut 5 bases from V and 2 bases from J, with 19 bases between. CDR1 is KGHSH, CDR2 LQKENI, per germline. CDR3: CASSVFRGGSGNQPQHF. The CDR3, as DNA: TGTGCCAGCTCAGTCTTCCGCGGGGGATCGGGCAATCAGCCCCAGCATTTT.

The sample holds one count of this clone. Other nucleotide sequences in the sample specify the same CDR3. The chain recombines TRBV10-3 with TRBJ2-1, with D unresolved. The CDR3 spans 14 residues. Per the germline V gene, CDR1 is ENHRY and CDR2 is SYGVKD. V lost 3 bases to trimming and J lost 1 base, with 7 bases between them. As DNA, the CDR3 is TGTGCCATCAGTGAATCTAGGTCCTACAATGAGCAGTTCTTC. Protein: CAISESRSYNEQFF.

CDR3 sequence reads: CASSLGSYAGQGICYEQYF. The CDR3 region has the DNA TGTGCCAGCAGCTTAGGGAGTTACGCGGGGCAGGGGATTTGCTACGAGCAGTACTTC. The J gene is TRBJ2-7, the V gene TRBV7-6; D may correspond to TRBD1 or TRBD2 (6 bases each). Germline values: CDR1 SGHVS, CDR2 FNYEAQ. With 1 base removed from V and 3 bases from J, the gap between germline ends came to 25 bases. This CDR3 has 19 residues.

The chain joins TRBV18 to TRBJ1-2; 8 bases line up with TRBD1. The germline gives CDR1 KGHSH, CDR2 LQKENI. The trim removed 3 bases at V and 4 bases at J, leaving 13 bases unmatched. There are 17 residues in the CDR3. The DNA for the CDR3 is TGTGCCAGCTCACCGGCGGCCGCAGGGGGCCTATTCTATGGCTACACCTTC. As protein: CASSPAAAGGLFYGYTF.

CDR3 sequence: CASSQRQGDSNQPQHF. The CDR3 region has the DNA TGTGCCAGCTCACAAAGACAGGGTGATAGCAATCAGCCCCAGCATTTT. This rearrangement joins TRBV18 to TRBJ1-5; TRBD1 matches 7 bases. Unmatched junction bases numbered 6, after V lost 4 bases and J lost 0 bases. Germline V gene lookup returns CDR1 KGHSH and CDR2 LQKENI. The CDR3 totals 16 residues.

This chain uses TRBV2 with TRBJ2-5; D possibly uses TRBD1 or TRBD2 (5 bases each). Germline assignment: CDR1 SNHLY and CDR2 FYNNEI. The germline V and J ends were trimmed by 5 bases and 4 bases, with 11 bases remaining between them. The CDR3 loop spans 13 amino acids. The DNA for the CDR3 is TGTGCCAGCAGTCCAGGGAGAAGAGAGACCCAGTACTTC. Amino acids: CASSPGRRETQYF.

The V call is TRBV10-1, the J call TRBJ2-3; no firm D call. V gave up 3 bases and J gave up 6 bases, with 10 bases separating them. The germline V gene encodes CDR1 WNHNN and CDR2 SYGVQD (reference sequence). The CDR3 loop spans 13 amino acids. As DNA, the CDR3 is TGCGCCAGCAGTGATCGGGTCAGGGATACGCAGTATTTT. Its protein is CASSDRVRDTQYF.

This chain uses TRBV28 with TRBJ1-2, with no clear D. V shed 6 bases and J shed 2 bases, with 7 bases lying between them. This CDR3 contains 12 residues. In germline, CDR1 is MDHEN, CDR2 SYDVKM. The CDR3 DNA reads TGTGCCAGCAGCACCCGGAACTATGGCTACACCTTC. This encodes CASSTRNYGYTF.

The J gene is TRBJ1-1, the V gene TRBV6-1, with D perhaps matching TRBD1 (5 bases). The germline gives CDR1 MNHNS, CDR2 SASEGT. The CDR3 sequence is 14 residues long. V dropped 7 bases and J dropped 2 bases, with 14 bases sitting between them. The DNA of the CDR3 is TGTGCCAGCACCGCCCTCGGGGCTAACACTGAAGCTTTCTTT. Protein product: CASTALGANTEAFF.

V gene TRBV2 combines with J gene TRBJ2-5, with 10 bases lining up with TRBD2. CDR1 and CDR2 from the germline V gene are SNHLY and FYNNEI. V shed 2 bases and J 13 bases; nucleotides not matched to a gene: 16. The CDR3 length is 16 residues. The chain's CDR3 is CASSESALAGEGPMYF. CDR3 DNA: TGTGCCAGCAGTGAATCGGCGCTAGCGGGAGAGGGGCCCATGTACTTC.

This chain joins TRBV13 and TRBJ2-1, with D possibly TRBD1 on 5 matching bases. Trimming removed 5 bases at V and 5 bases at J, with 22 bases between. The CDR3 has 17 residues. Germline CDR1 reads PRHDT; CDR2 reads FYEKMQ (reference sequence). CDR3 nucleotide sequence: TGTGCCAGCAGCACCCAACGCCATGGCAGGGCACACAATGAGCAGTTCTTC. This translates into CASSTQRHGRAHNEQFF. Full variable domain (rest looked up from reference TRBV13 and TRBJ2-1): AAGVIQSPRHLIKEKRETATLKCYPIPRHDTVYWYQQGPGQDPQFLISFYEKMQSDKGSIPDRFSAQQFSDYHSELNMSSLELGDSALYFCASSTQRHGRAHNEQFFGPGTRLTVL.

The CDR3 DNA is TGTGCCAGCAGCCCTGGGGGTCAGCCCCAGCATTTT. This sequence encodes CASSPGGQPQHF. This chain uses TRBV6-5 with TRBJ1-5; a possible D gene is TRBD1 (5 bases). Trimming removed 6 bases at V and 6 bases at J, with 9 bases between. Germline loops: CDR1 MNHEY, CDR2 SVGAGI. The CDR3 length is 12 residues.

This chain's CDR3 is CASSLVHSGRYEQYF. The CDR3 DNA follows: TGTGCCAGCAGCTTAGTCCACAGTGGGCGCTACGAGCAGTACTTC. The chain recombines TRBV7-2 with TRBJ2-7, with D unresolved. The CDR3 extends over 15 amino acids. The germline gives CDR1 SGHTA, CDR2 FQGNSA. Deletions cut 1 base from V and 3 bases from J, with 13 bases between.